The clone carrying this T cell receptor (beta chain) was found once. The sample comes from a study of cytomegalovirus exposure and HLA in healthy donors. Primers for the PCR totalled 60 Vbeta and 13 Jbeta. Profiling relied on immunoSEQ multiplex PCR, and the TCRdb table lists in-frame clones only, not all of them. The top ten hold 7% to 9% of the sample, which has about 160,000 clones, about four fifths seen once. V was cut by 3 bases and J by 4 bases, with 9 bases left in between. Germline-derived CDR1 and CDR2 are GTSNPN and SVGIG (reference sequence). The CDR3 is 13 amino acids. This TCR was recovered from a male donor in good health and CMV-seropositive. This chain joins TRBV30 and TRBJ2-2; weak D call: TRBD2 (5 bases). The sequencing sample was made of PBMCs. CDR3 DNA: TGTGCCTGGAGGGCTAGCCTCACCGGGGAGCTGTTTTTT. This gives the protein CAWRASLTGELFF.